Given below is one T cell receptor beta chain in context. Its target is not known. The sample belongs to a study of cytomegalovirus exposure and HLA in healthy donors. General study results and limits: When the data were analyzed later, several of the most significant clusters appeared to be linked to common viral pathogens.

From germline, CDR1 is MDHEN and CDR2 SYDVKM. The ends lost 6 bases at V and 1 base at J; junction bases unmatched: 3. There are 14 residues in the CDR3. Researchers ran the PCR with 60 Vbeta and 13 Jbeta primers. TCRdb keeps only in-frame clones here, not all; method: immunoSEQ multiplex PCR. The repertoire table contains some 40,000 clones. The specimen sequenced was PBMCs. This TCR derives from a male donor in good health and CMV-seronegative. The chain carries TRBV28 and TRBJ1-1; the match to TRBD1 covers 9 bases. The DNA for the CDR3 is TGTGCCAGCAGACAGGGGGCAAGGAACACTGAAGCTTTCTTT. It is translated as CASRQGARNTEAFF.